This entry lists 11 T cell receptor beta chains sequenced from one sample in a study of T-cell memory formation after mild COVID-19. TCRdb ran MiXCR on the 5' RACE reads and lists one entry per CDR3 protein. The data hold about half a million distinct CDR3 sequences, with roughly 20% observed a single time. Material: PBMCs or a T cell subset sorted from them (not recorded which). All receptors derive from an adult woman who had mild COVID-19 (a few samples of this study predate the infection). Cell type and time point are not known.

V gene TRBV15 combines with J gene TRBJ2-3; possible D gene TRBD1, 5 bases. The V gene lost 0 bases and the J gene lost 4 bases, with 11 bases spanning the gap. CDR3 length: 15 residues. CDR1 LNHNV and CDR2 YYDKDF come from the germline V gene (reference sequence). The CDR3 bases are TGTGCCACCAGCAGAGATCCCGACAGTGCAGATACGCAGTATTTT. Translated, it gives CATSRDPDSADTQYF.

This sequence joins TRBV20-1 and TRBJ2-1; D is ambiguous. Per the germline V gene, CDR1 is DFQATT and CDR2 is SNEGSKA (reference sequence). This CDR3 has 10 amino acids. The V end lost 6 bases, the J end lost 9 bases, and 9 bases lay between the germline ends. The CDR3 coding sequence is TGCAGTGCCCGTAGTGGTGAGCAGTTCTTC. It specifies CSARSGEQFF.

This clonotype was seen repeatedly, ten times or more. This chain joins TRBV12-3 or TRBV12-4 and TRBJ1-5; TRBD1 is a possible D gene (5 bases). CDR3 length: 15 residues. The germline V and J ends were trimmed by 1 base and 1 base, with 8 bases remaining between them. CDR3 sequence (DNA): TGTGCCAGCAGTTTAGGGGGACTAAGCAATCAGCCCCAGCATTTT. It translates to CASSLGGLSNQPQHF.

This rearrangement joins TRBV7-6 to TRBJ1-1; D gene uncertain. Trimming stripped 4 bases from V and 1 base from J, with 4 bases between. Germline CDR1 and CDR2: SGHVS and FNYEAQ. This CDR3 comprises 12 residues. The CDR3 spells CASSSWNTEAFF. Here the CDR3 DNA reads TGTGCCAGCAGCTCCTGGAACACTGAAGCTTTCTTT.

This clonotype has just a few counts. This chain joins TRBV19 and TRBJ2-7, with D unresolved. Between the trimmed V and J ends, which lost 7 bases and 3 bases, there was a span of 16 bases. In germline, CDR1 is LNHDA, CDR2 SQIVND (reference sequence). This CDR3 region has 14 residues. CDR3 bases: TGTGCCAGTAAAGGCCAGTCCCACGACTACGAGCAGTACTTC. This sequence encodes CASKGQSHDYEQYF.

This clonotype occurred a few times. The genes are TRBV29-1 and TRBJ2-2, with 9 bases identical to TRBD2. There are 15 residues in the CDR3. Per the germline V gene, CDR1 is SQVTM and CDR2 is ANQGSEA. J lost 0 bases, V lost 8 bases, and 7 bases had no gene match. CDR3 amino acids: CSSRLAGTNTGELFF. The CDR3 DNA follows: TGCAGCTCTCGTCTAGCGGGGACGAACACCGGGGAGCTGTTTTTT.

This clonotype was found many times. The CDR3 spells CSAPLSSILETQYF. In DNA form, the CDR3 reads TGCAGTGCTCCCCTTTCCTCTATCTTGGAGACCCAGTACTTC. V gene TRBV20-1 combines with J gene TRBJ2-5; D call uncertain. The V end lost 5 bases, the J end lost 5 bases, and 18 bases lay between the germline ends. The CDR3 has 14 amino acids. Germline CDR1 reads DFQATT; CDR2 reads SNEGSKA (reference sequence).

This clonotype was seen a few times. The rearrangement links TRBV9 to TRBJ1-2; unclear D gene. The CDR3 length is 13 residues. Per the germline V gene, CDR1 is SGDLS and CDR2 is YYNGEE. Between the trimmed V and J ends, which lost 1 base and 0 bases, there was a span of 4 bases. CDR3 sequence reads: CASSVQSNYGYTF. For the CDR3, the DNA is TGTGCCAGCAGCGTACAGTCTAACTATGGCTACACCTTC.

This chain links TRBV12-3 or TRBV12-4 with TRBJ2-5, with D unclear. The length of the CDR3 is 13 residues. V lost 6 bases and J 5 bases, leaving 13 bases between the germline ends. Written as DNA, the CDR3 is TGTGCCAGCAGCCGACACGACCTCGAGACCCAGTACTTC. Encoded protein: CASSRHDLETQYF.

As DNA, the CDR3 is TGTGCCAGCAGCTTCAGAACTAGCGGGAATAAGTTCGCCTACGAGCAGTACTTC. Translation gives CASSFRTSGNKFAYEQYF. The rearrangement uses TRBV5-6 and TRBJ2-7; 10 nucleotides agree with TRBD2. Germline lookup yields CDR1 SGHDT and CDR2 YYEEEE. V lost 2 bases to trimming and J lost 2 bases; unmatched junction nucleotides: 13. This CDR3 comprises 18 residues.

The rearrangement links TRBV29-1 to TRBJ2-1, with 11 bases fitting TRBD2. Germline values: CDR1 SQVTM, CDR2 ANQGSEA. This CDR3 region has 15 residues. After removal of 2 bases from V and 0 bases from J, the junction contained 0 bases not matched to a gene. This chain's CDR3 is CSVETSGSSYNEQFF. The CDR3 nucleotides are TGCAGCGTTGAAACTAGCGGGAGCTCCTACAATGAGCAGTTCTTC.